The present T cell receptor beta chain was sequenced within a study of blood T cell repertoires in COVID-19. Background on the study: The study drew acute and convalescent COVID-19 samples from the United States, Italy and Spain. Sources were T cells, B-cell-depleted T cells, or PBMCs; the material itself was cDNA or gDNA.

How the authors handled the data: Amplified reference gene primers provided the basis for estimating nucleated cell counts. Method: immunoSEQ multiplex PCR; TCRdb's copy keeps in-frame clones and lacks some. V and J calls and clone size come straight from that table; D and trimming were deduced from the DNA. The table has roughly 100,000 clones, roughly 86% seen once. The germline CDR1 and CDR2 sequences are MNHEY and SMNVEV (reference sequence). The CDR3 is 16 residues long. Trimming pared 2 bases from V and 6 bases from J, leaving 17 bases between. The receptor was isolated from a woman aged 30 to 39 with acute or convalescent COVID-19. The chain employs TRBV27 and TRBJ1-5; D not certain. The sequencing sample was made of peripheral blood. The CDR3 loop is CASSLRKGGGGQPQHF. CDR3 sequence (DNA): TGTGCCAGCAGTTTAAGGAAGGGAGGAGGTGGTCAGCCCCAGCATTTT.